The 32 T cell receptor beta chains below come from one sample, sequenced in a study of OX40 agonist ivuxolimab in advanced cancers. The protocol used for the library was the immunoSEQ multiplex PCR assay. The table was pulled from immuneACCESS by TCRdb, which kept in-frame rearrangements only. Such tables lose some clones; where checked, under half of the loss comes from unresolved V genes, and the rest has no known cause. Across this sample there are tens of thousands of clones, with approximately 90% seen only once. Around 1.8% of the sample goes to the ten largest clones. The sequencing here drew on CD4+ or CD8+ T cells sorted from blood, taken in a trial of the OX40 agonist ivuxolimab. All receptors come from an adult with an advanced solid tumor such as melanoma, head and neck, liver or kidney cancer.

V is TRBV2 and J is TRBJ1-2; 9 nucleotides agree with TRBD1. This CDR3 is 12 amino acids long. The V and J ends lost 10 bases and 2 bases, in that order; junction bases with no gene match: 2. Per germline, CDR1 SNHLY and CDR2 FYNNEI. The CDR3 loop is CANRGRNYGYTF. The CDR3 nucleotides read TGTGCCAACAGGGGGCGCAACTATGGCTACACCTTC.

This chain joins TRBV5-1 and TRBJ2-3, with 7 bases fitting TRBD2. After removal of 4 bases from V and 0 bases from J, the junction contained 8 bases not matched to a gene. CDR1 SGHRS and CDR2 YFSETQ come from the germline V gene. The CDR3 is 16 residues long. In nucleotides, the CDR3 is TGCGCCAGCAGCAGAAATAGCGGGTCTAGCACAGATACGCAGTATTTT. Translating it yields CASSRNSGSSTDTQYF.

This clone was observed a few times. The chain combines TRBV5-1 with TRBJ1-2; D is undetermined. CDR3 size: 15 residues. The V gene's germline CDR1 is SGHRS and CDR2 YFSETQ. Trimming pared 0 bases from V and 0 bases from J, leaving 9 bases between. The CDR3 nucleotides are TGCGCCAGCAGCTTGGCCGGCGGAACTAACTATGGCTACACCTTC. Translated, it gives CASSLAGGTNYGYTF.

The CDR3 nucleotides read TGTGCCAGCTCACGGGACAGGAACACTGAAGCTTTCTTT. This encodes CASSRDRNTEAFF. The chain employs TRBV18 and TRBJ1-1, with 7 nucleotides matching TRBD1. The junction had 0 bases not matched to a gene; V was cut back by 4 bases and J by 1 base. Germline V gene data show CDR1 as KGHSH and CDR2 as LQKENI. The CDR3 has 13 residues.

This clone has more than one count but fewer than ten. The chain links TRBV18 to TRBJ2-7; perhaps TRBD1 as D (6 bases). Looked up from germline, CDR1 is KGHSH and CDR2 is LQKENI. The CDR3 runs to 15 residues. Between the trimmed V and J ends, which lost 3 bases and 0 bases, there was a span of 12 bases. The CDR3 bases are TGTGCCAGCTCACCTCTGCAGGACAGCTCCTACGAGCAGTACTTC. Its protein product is CASSPLQDSSYEQYF. The complete variable domain, with remaining parts taken from reference TRBV18 and TRBJ2-7, reads NAGVMQNPRHLVRRRGQEARLRCSPMKGHSHVYWYRQLPEEGLKFMVYLQKENIIDESGMPKERFSAEFPKEGPSILRIQQVVRGDSAAYFCASSPLQDSSYEQYFGPGTRLTVT.

This chain links TRBV9 with TRBJ1-1; unclear D gene. Germline-derived CDR1 and CDR2 are SGDLS and YYNGEE. The CDR3 covers 14 residues. Trimming cost V 3 bases and J 6 bases, with 15 bases left between them. DNA for the CDR3: TGTGCCAGCAGCGCAACACCACTCGAACCTGAAGCTTTCTTT. This codes for CASSATPLEPEAFF.

The chain couples TRBV5-1 to TRBJ2-3; 11 bases line up with TRBD2. CDR3 length: 17 residues. Germline V lookup: CDR1 SGHRS, CDR2 YFSETQ. J was trimmed by 4 bases and V by 4 bases; bases with no gene match: 11. Here the CDR3 reads CASSAWMTSGTPDTQYF. CDR3 DNA sequence: TGCGCCAGCAGCGCGTGGATGACTAGCGGGACTCCAGATACGCAGTATTTT.

This clone was seen only a few times. CDR3 sequence (DNA): TGTGCCAGCAGTGGCGCCTGGGGGCAGCCCCAGCATTTT. It yields the protein CASSGAWGQPQHF. The rearrangement links TRBV28 to TRBJ1-5, with a tentative D call TRBD1 (5 bases). CDR3 length: 13 residues. V dropped 5 bases and J dropped 7 bases, with 12 bases sitting between them. Germline CDR1 is MDHEN and CDR2 is SYDVKM.

The chain recombines TRBV6-1 with TRBJ1-4, with a possible D match to TRBD1 (6 bases). The CDR3 is 15 residues long. Germline V gene sequence: CDR1 MNHNS, CDR2 SASEGT. V lost 4 bases and J 4 bases, leaving 13 bases between the germline ends. CDR3 in amino acids: CASSALGGLNEKLFF. The CDR3 nucleotides read TGTGCCAGCAGTGCCTTAGGGGGGCTTAATGAAAAACTGTTTTTT.

The chain recombines TRBV27 with TRBJ1-2; 9 bases agree with TRBD1. Germline assignment: CDR1 MNHEY and CDR2 SMNVEV (reference sequence). V gave up 5 bases and J gave up 2 bases; unmatched junction bases: 6. The CDR3 runs to 15 residues. CDR3 residues: CASSVGTGRNYGYTF. DNA for the CDR3: TGTGCCAGCAGTGTCGGGACAGGGCGGAACTATGGCTACACCTTC.

V and J are TRBV9 and TRBJ1-1; D is undetermined. This CDR3 region has 14 residues. V was trimmed by 0 bases and J by 5 bases, leaving 11 bases between them. Germline V gene sequence: CDR1 SGDLS, CDR2 YYNGEE. The CDR3 DNA follows: TGTGCCAGCAGCGTAGGAGTGAGTGAAACTGAAGCTTTCTTT. Its translation is CASSVGVSETEAFF.

The J gene is TRBJ2-1, the V gene TRBV4-2; possibly TRBD2 for D (6 bases). The CDR3 sequence is 16 residues long. Between the trimmed V and J ends, which lost 6 bases and 1 base, there was a span of 16 bases. CDR1 is LGHNA and CDR2 is YNFKEQ in the germline V gene. DNA for the CDR3: TGTGCCAGCAGTATAACCGCTAGCGAGTCCTACAATGAGCAGTTCTTC. It codes for CASSITASESYNEQFF.

The chain combines TRBV7-9 with TRBJ2-1, with a weak D call TRBD2 (5 bases). This CDR3 is built from 15 residues. V shed 5 bases and J shed 7 bases, with 18 bases lying between them. Per germline, CDR1 SEHNR and CDR2 FQNEAQ (reference sequence). In DNA form, the CDR3 reads TGTGCCAGCAGCCCCCTGGGCGGGTTGGAGAATGAGCAGTTCTTC. As protein: CASSPLGGLENEQFF.

The sample holds one count of this clone. The V and J genes are TRBV2 and TRBJ2-1, with 8 bases matching TRBD1. Trimming at V came to 1 base and at J to 8 bases, leaving 7 bases not matched to a gene. This CDR3 spans 15 amino acids. CDR1 is SNHLY, CDR2 FYNNEI, per germline. CDR3 loop: CASSEGPGGRHEQFF. CDR3 nucleotides: TGTGCCAGCAGTGAAGGGCCAGGGGGCCGGCATGAGCAGTTCTTC.

DNA for the CDR3: TGTGCCAGTAGTATCATGGCAGGTAAAGGTCCTGAGCAGTTCTTC. This codes for CASSIMAGKGPEQFF. The genes are TRBV19 and TRBJ2-1; D is unresolved. Germline V gives CDR1 LNHDA, CDR2 SQIVND (reference sequence). The CDR3 extends over 15 amino acids. V dropped 3 bases and J dropped 9 bases, with 18 bases sitting between them.

This clone was found once. The V call is TRBV18, the J call TRBJ2-1; D is undetermined. V lost 2 bases and J lost 7, with 12 bases in between. This CDR3 region has 14 residues. Germline CDR1 and CDR2: KGHSH and LQKENI. The CDR3 spells CASSPVPRVNEQFF. The CDR3 DNA reads as TGTGCCAGCTCACCAGTCCCTCGAGTTAATGAGCAGTTCTTC.

The CDR3 nucleotides are TGCGCCAGCAGCTTGACCCAGGGTGGTGAAAAACTGTTTTTT. Its protein product is CASSLTQGGEKLFF. The chain links TRBV5-1 to TRBJ1-4; the D gene is possibly TRBD1 (5 bases). V shed 1 base and J shed 7 bases, with 11 bases lying between them. This CDR3 has 14 amino acids. Germline V gene lookup returns CDR1 SGHRS and CDR2 YFSETQ.

The V and J genes are TRBV21-1 and TRBJ2-3; the table's D gene call, TRBD2, was not cross checked with the DNA. TRBV21-1 is a listed pseudogene. This CDR3 has 16 residues. CDR3 coding DNA: TGTGCCAGCAGCAAAAATAGACGGGAAGGCACAGATACGCAGTATTTT. Protein: CASSKNRREGTDTQYF.

The gene calls are TRBV6-6 and TRBJ2-3; perhaps TRBD2 as D (5 bases). The CDR3 totals 14 residues. The germline CDR1 and CDR2 sequences are MNHNY and SVGAGI (reference sequence). Trimming stripped 4 bases from V and 2 bases from J, with 10 bases between. CDR3: CASSSFGITDTQYF. The CDR3 nucleotides read TGTGCCAGCAGTTCTTTCGGGATCACAGATACGCAGTATTTT.

This CDR3 is CASSIAGLGTDTQYF. CDR3 bases: TGCGCCAGCAGTATAGCGGGATTAGGCACAGATACGCAGTATTTT. The chain employs TRBV5-1 and TRBJ2-3; 8 bases match TRBD2. After removal of 5 bases from V and 1 base from J, the junction contained 6 bases not matched to a gene. Germline lookup yields CDR1 SGHRS and CDR2 YFSETQ. CDR3 length equals 15 residues.

The chain carries TRBV6-1 and TRBJ2-5, with TRBD1 identical over 9 bases. This CDR3 contains 15 residues. Germline CDR1 is MNHNS and CDR2 is SASEGT. Trimming at V came to 2 bases and at J to 5 bases, leaving 6 bases not matched to a gene. The CDR3 nucleotides read TGTGCCAGCAGTGAAATGATAGGACAGGGGGAGACCCAGTACTTC. Its translation: CASSEMIGQGETQYF.

This clone was counted once. The gene calls are TRBV7-2 and TRBJ2-5; perhaps D is TRBD1 or TRBD2 (5 bases each). Germline-derived CDR1 and CDR2 are SGHTA and FQGNSA. Trimming took off 7 bases at V and 3 bases at J, with 15 bases between the two ends. The CDR3 spans 14 residues. CDR3 bases: TGTGCCAGCAACCGGGACCTAGCAGAAGAGACCCAGTACTTC. Translating it yields CASNRDLAEETQYF.

The rearrangement links TRBV19 to TRBJ1-3, with D maybe TRBD1 (6 bases). Looked up from germline, CDR1 is LNHDA and CDR2 is SQIVND (reference sequence). The V gene lost 9 bases and the J gene lost 3 bases, with 12 bases spanning the gap. This CDR3 is 13 amino acids long. The CDR3 loop reads CASLRGFGNTIYF. The CDR3 coding sequence is TGTGCCAGCCTCAGGGGTTTTGGAAACACCATATATTTT.

The V call is TRBV2, the J call TRBJ1-2, with 7 bases fitting TRBD1. Trimming took 4 bases from V and 6 from J; bases not matched to a gene: 11. The germline V gene encodes CDR1 SNHLY and CDR2 FYNNEI. The CDR3 contains 15 residues. The CDR3: CASSGLDRNLDGYTF. The DNA for the CDR3 is TGTGCCAGCAGTGGCTTGGACAGGAACCTCGATGGCTACACCTTC.

The chain is built from TRBV28 and TRBJ2-5; 14 nucleotides match TRBD2. V trimming: 8 bases; J trimming: 5 bases; junction bases outside the gene matches: 10. The V gene's germline CDR1 is MDHEN and CDR2 SYDVKM. The length of the CDR3 is 16 residues. The CDR3 nucleotides read TGTGCCAGCGCCGGGACTAGCGGGAGTTTTAGTGAGACCCAGTACTTC. This codes for CASAGTSGSFSETQYF. Using reference TRBV28 and TRBJ2-5 for the parts outside the CDR3, the full variable domain is DVKVTQSSRYLVKRTGEKVFLECVQDMDHENMFWYRQDPGLGLRLIYFSYDVKMKEKGDIPEGYSVSREKKERFSLILESASTNQTSMYLCASAGTSGSFSETQYFGPGTRLLVL.

The DNA of the CDR3 is TGTGCCAGCAGTCCCAGGCTAGCGGGAGACACAGATACGCAGTATTTT. It specifies CASSPRLAGDTDTQYF. This sequence joins TRBV27 and TRBJ2-3; 10 bases fit TRBD2. V gave up 5 bases and J gave up 2 bases; unmatched junction bases: 7. The CDR3 spans 16 residues. Germline V lookup: CDR1 MNHEY, CDR2 SMNVEV (reference sequence).

This clone has just a few counts. The CDR3 here is CASRAGGASTDTQYF. CDR3 coding DNA: TGTGCCAGCAGGGCCGGGGGGGCTAGCACAGATACGCAGTATTTT. The chain carries TRBV7-9 and TRBJ2-3; 8 bases agree with TRBD2. The junction had 5 bases not matched to a gene; V was cut back by 6 bases and J by 0 bases. There are 15 residues in the CDR3. Germline CDR1 SEHNR, CDR2 FQNEAQ (reference sequence).

This chain joins TRBV6-6 and TRBJ2-1; 9 bases fit TRBD2. The J segment lost 4 bases and the V segment lost 6 bases, leaving 7 bases of the junction unmatched. Germline V CDR1 and CDR2: MNHNY, SVGAGI (reference sequence). This CDR3 spans 15 amino acids. CDR3 DNA: TGTGCCAGCAGAAGCCTAGCGGGATTATACAATGAGCAGTTCTTC. It translates to CASRSLAGLYNEQFF.

This clone has only a few counts. This chain joins TRBV7-8 and TRBJ2-1; D might be TRBD2 (6 bases). Germline assignment: CDR1 SGHVS and CDR2 FQNEAQ. Deletions cut 3 bases from V and 1 base from J, with 13 bases between. There are 16 residues in the CDR3. Here the CDR3 DNA reads TGTGCCAGCAGCTTTCGGGGTAGCGGATCCTACAATGAGCAGTTCTTC. It codes for CASSFRGSGSYNEQFF.

The V gene is TRBV4-1, the J gene TRBJ1-4, with D hard to call. The CDR3 totals 16 residues. The ends were cut back, 0 bases at V and 4 bases at J, with 12 bases in the middle. The germline V gene encodes CDR1 MGHRA and CDR2 YSYEKL. The CDR3 DNA sequence: TGCGCCAGCAGCCAAGAATTACGGGGAGGTAATGAAAAACTGTTTTTT. Translated: CASSQELRGGNEKLFF.

This clone ranks as medium-sized. For the CDR3, the DNA is TGTGCCAGCAGTTTAAACGCGGGCACTGAAGCTTTCTTT. Translation gives CASSLNAGTEAFF. The J gene is TRBJ1-1, the V gene TRBV27; D is unresolved. This CDR3 spans 13 amino acids. CDR1 is MNHEY and CDR2 is SMNVEV in the germline V gene (reference sequence). V lost 2 bases and J 4 bases, leaving 8 bases between the germline ends.

V gene TRBV5-1 combines with J gene TRBJ2-1; 12 positions match TRBD2. The CDR3 is 16 amino acids. Germline CDR1 is SGHRS and CDR2 is YFSETQ. V gave up 4 bases and J gave up 9 bases; unmatched junction bases: 11. CDR3 nucleotides: TGCGCCAGCAGCCCTAGCGGGAGGGCTTTCAACGGTGAGCAGTTCTTC. It specifies CASSPSGRAFNGEQFF. Based on the CDR3 plus reference TRBV5-1 and TRBJ2-1, the full variable domain is KAGVTQTPRYLIKTRGQQVTLSCSPISGHRSVSWYQQTPGQGLQFLFEYFSETQRNKGNFPGRFSGRQFSNSRSEMNVSTLELGDSALYLCASSPSGRAFNGEQFFGPGTRLTVL.